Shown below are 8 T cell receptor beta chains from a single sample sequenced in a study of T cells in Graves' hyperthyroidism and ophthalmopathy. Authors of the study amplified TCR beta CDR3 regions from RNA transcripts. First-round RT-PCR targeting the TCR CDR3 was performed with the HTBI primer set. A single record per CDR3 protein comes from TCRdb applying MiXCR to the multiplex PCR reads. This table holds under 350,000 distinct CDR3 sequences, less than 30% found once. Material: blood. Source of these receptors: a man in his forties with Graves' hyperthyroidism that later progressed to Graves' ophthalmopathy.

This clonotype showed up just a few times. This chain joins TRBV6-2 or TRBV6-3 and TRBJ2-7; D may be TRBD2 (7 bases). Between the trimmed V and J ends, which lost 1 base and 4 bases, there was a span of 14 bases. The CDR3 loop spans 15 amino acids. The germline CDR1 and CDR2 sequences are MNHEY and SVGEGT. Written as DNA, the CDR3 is TGTGCCAGCAGTTACTTTCTGGGAGGGGGGTACGAGCAGTACTTC. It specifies CASSYFLGGGYEQYF.

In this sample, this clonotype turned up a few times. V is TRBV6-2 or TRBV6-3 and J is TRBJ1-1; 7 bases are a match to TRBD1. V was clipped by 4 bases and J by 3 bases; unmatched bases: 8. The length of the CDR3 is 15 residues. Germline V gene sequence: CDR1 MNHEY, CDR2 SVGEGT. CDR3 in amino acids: CASSFATGRDTEAFF. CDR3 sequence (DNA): TGTGCCAGCAGTTTCGCGACAGGGCGGGACACTGAAGCTTTCTTT.

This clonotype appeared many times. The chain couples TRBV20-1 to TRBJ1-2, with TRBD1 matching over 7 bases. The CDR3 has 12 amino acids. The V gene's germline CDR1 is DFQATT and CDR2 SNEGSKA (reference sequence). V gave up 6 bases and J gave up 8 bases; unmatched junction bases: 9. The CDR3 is CSALQGRGGYTF. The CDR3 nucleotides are TGCAGTGCCCTACAGGGGCGTGGAGGCTACACCTTC.

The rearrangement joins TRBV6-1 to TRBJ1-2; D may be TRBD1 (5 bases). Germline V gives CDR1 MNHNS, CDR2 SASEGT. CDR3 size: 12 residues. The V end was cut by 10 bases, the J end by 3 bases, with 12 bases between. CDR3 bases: TGTGCCACCCGACAGAGGGACTATGGCTACACCTTC. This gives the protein CATRQRDYGYTF.

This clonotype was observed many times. The CDR3 DNA is TGTGCCAGCAGCCAATTTCAGGGGAACAATCAGCCCCAGCATTTT. Protein product: CASSQFQGNNQPQHF. This chain joins TRBV16 and TRBJ1-5; a weak D match, TRBD1 (6 bases). CDR3 length equals 15 residues. Germline CDR1 reads KGHSY; CDR2 reads FQNENV. With 1 base removed from V and 3 bases from J, the gap between germline ends came to 10 bases.

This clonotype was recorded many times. This CDR3 is CSVGGTYTEAFF. In nucleotides, the CDR3 is TGCAGCGTTGGGGGGACTTACACTGAAGCTTTCTTT. The V gene is TRBV29-1, the J gene TRBJ1-1, with a possible D match to TRBD1 (5 bases). The germline CDR1 and CDR2 sequences are SQVTM and ANQGSEA. The V end lost 4 bases, the J end lost 3 bases, and 9 bases lay between the germline ends. CDR3 length: 12 amino acids.

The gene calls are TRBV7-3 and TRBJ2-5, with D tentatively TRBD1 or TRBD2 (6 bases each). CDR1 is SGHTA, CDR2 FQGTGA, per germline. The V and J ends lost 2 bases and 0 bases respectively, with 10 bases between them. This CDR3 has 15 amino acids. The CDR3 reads CASSLLGGYQETQYF. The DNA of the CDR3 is TGTGCCAGCAGCTTATTAGGGGGGTACCAAGAGACCCAGTACTTC.

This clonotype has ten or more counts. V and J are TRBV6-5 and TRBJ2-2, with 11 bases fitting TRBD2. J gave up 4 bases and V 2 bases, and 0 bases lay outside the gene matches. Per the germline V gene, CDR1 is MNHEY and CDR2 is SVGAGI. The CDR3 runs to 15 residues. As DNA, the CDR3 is TGTGCCAGCAGTTACACTAGCGGGAGCACCGGGGAGCTGTTTTTT. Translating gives CASSYTSGSTGELFF.